This T cell receptor beta chain was observed in a study of lymphopenia after photon versus proton radiotherapy. Worth noting for this clone: As yet, its antigen is unknown.

Notes on the study in general: Oligoclonal CD8+ Temra expansion after nadir drove photon patients' diversity drop. Post-nadir TCR diversity decline inversely tracked overall survival among those who died. Under photons, naive T cells and diversity fell while effector/memory populations rose. Authors raise, but do not show, better survival with proton therapy.

Here immunoSEQ multiplex PCR was the method, and the copy in TCRdb shows in-frame clones only, minus some. Of 25,000 to 30,000 clones listed, 90% were seen once; the top ten hold around 0.81%. V lost 6 bases, J lost 5 bases, and 13 bases stayed unmatched. Per the germline V gene, CDR1 is SNHLY and CDR2 is FYNNEI. The CDR3 loop spans 16 amino acids. The TCR originated in a woman aged 50 to 65 with cholangiocarcinoma. Sequenced here: peripheral blood, sampled from a patient treated with photon-based radiotherapy. J is TRBJ2-5 and V is TRBV2; 9 bases are a match to TRBD1. The CDR3: CASREDRGGFSETQYF. In DNA form, the CDR3 reads TGTGCCAGCAGGGAGGACAGGGGAGGGTTTTCGGAGACCCAGTACTTC.